These T cell receptor beta chains were read from a single sample in a study of response to subunit inactivated influenza vaccine. TCRdb used MiXCR to reprocess the RT-PCR reads, holding one entry per CDR3 protein. The sample records 250,000 to 350,000 distinct CDR3 sequences, 20% to 25% being singletons. The material was PBMCs from blood, obtained about 20 months after vaccination. The receptors come from a man aged 50 to 69 who received an inactivated influenza vaccine. Both conserved end residues are part of each CDR3. D genes are given only for firm matches. Size is omitted from some rows. Given values are once, few, many or a class for expanded clones.

size: few
length: 13
J: TRBJ2-7
V: TRBV5-6
D: -
DNA: TGTGCCAGCAGCGGGACACCCTTCTACGAGCAGTACTTC
CDR3: CASSGTPFYEQYF

size: -
length: 14
J: TRBJ1-1
V: TRBV2
D: TRBD1
DNA: TGTGCCAGCACCCAGACAGGGATGGGCACTGAAGCTTTCTTT
CDR3: CASTQTGMGTEAFF

size: -
length: 14
J: TRBJ1-5
V: TRBV5-1
D: -
DNA: TGCGCCAGCAGCTTGGACTTTTTCAATCAGCCCCAGCATTTT
CDR3: CASSLDFFNQPQHF

size: -
length: 18
J: TRBJ1-4
V: TRBV25-1
D: -
DNA: TGTGCCAGCAGTGAATATATAGCCGGGGCTACAACGATTGAAAAACTGTTTTTT
CDR3: CASSEYIAGATTIEKLFF

size: -
length: 13
J: TRBJ1-2
V: TRBV12-3/TRBV12-4
D: -
DNA: TGTGCCAGCAGCCGTCCAGGGTTGGATGGCTACACCTTC
CDR3: CASSRPGLDGYTF

size: -
length: 11
J: TRBJ1-6
V: TRBV30
D: -
DNA: TGTGCCTGGAGTGTAAGTTCACCCCTCCACTTT
CDR3: CAWSVSSPLHF

size: few
length: 15
J: TRBJ2-7
V: TRBV7-9
D: -
DNA: TGTGCCAGCAGCCCACCCGGGGCTCTAGGCTACGAGCAGTACTTC
CDR3: CASSPPGALGYEQYF

size: few
length: 12
J: TRBJ2-3
V: TRBV10-3
D: -
DNA: TGTGCCATCAGCGCCCACACAGATACGCAGTATTTT
CDR3: CAISAHTDTQYF

size: -
length: 14
J: TRBJ1-2
V: TRBV20-1
D: TRBD1
DNA: TGCAGTGCTCAGACCTGGGACAGCTACTATGGCTACACCTTC
CDR3: CSAQTWDSYYGYTF

size: -
length: 14
J: TRBJ2-1
V: TRBV9
D: -
DNA: TGTGCCAGCGCCGGGACTCCGTCCTACAATGAGCAGTTCTTC
CDR3: CASAGTPSYNEQFF

size: few
length: 12
J: TRBJ1-1
V: TRBV19
D: TRBD1
DNA: TGTGCCAACCCAGGGGGATACACTGAAGCTTTCTTT
CDR3: CANPGGYTEAFF

size: few
length: 17
J: TRBJ1-1
V: TRBV12-3/TRBV12-4
D: TRBD1
DNA: TGTGCCAGCAGCCCTCACAGGGGGCTGAGCGTGGACACTGAAGCTTTCTTT
CDR3: CASSPHRGLSVDTEAFF

size: -
length: 15
J: TRBJ1-1
V: TRBV7-6
D: -
DNA: TGTGCCAGCAGCCGTCTGGCGGGGGCTACCACTGAAGCTTTCTTT
CDR3: CASSRLAGATTEAFF

size: few
length: 14
J: TRBJ2-2
V: TRBV5-1
D: TRBD1
DNA: TGCGCCAGCAGCGCCGGACAGGGGACCGGGGAGCTGTTTTTT
CDR3: CASSAGQGTGELFF

size: -
length: 16
J: TRBJ2-5
V: TRBV4-3
D: TRBD2
DNA: TGCGCCAGCAGCCAAGATGTGGCTAGCGGACAAGAGACCCAGTACTTC
CDR3: CASSQDVASGQETQYF

size: many
length: 14
J: TRBJ1-2
V: TRBV7-9
D: -
DNA: TGTGCCAGCAGCTTAGAGTCAACTAACTATGGCTACACCTTC
CDR3: CASSLESTNYGYTF

size: -
length: 17
J: TRBJ1-2
V: TRBV5-1
D: TRBD1
DNA: TGCGCCAGCAGCTTGGGATCCGGGGCAGGGGGAAACTATGGCTACACCTTC
CDR3: CASSLGSGAGGNYGYTF

size: many
length: 15
J: TRBJ1-3
V: TRBV5-6
D: -
DNA: TGTGCCAGCAGTAATTTCGGGGGATCAGGAAACACCATATATTTT
CDR3: CASSNFGGSGNTIYF

size: -
length: 14
J: TRBJ2-7
V: TRBV27
D: TRBD2
DNA: TGTGCCAGCAGTTCTAGGCTAGCGGGAGACGAGCAGTACTTC
CDR3: CASSSRLAGDEQYF

size: -
length: 15
J: TRBJ1-1
V: TRBV10-3
D: -
DNA: TGTGCCATCAGTGAGTCCGGGGGATCAGGCACTGAAGCTTTCTTT
CDR3: CAISESGGSGTEAFF

size: many
length: 15
J: TRBJ2-2
V: TRBV29-1
D: TRBD1
DNA: TGCAGCGTTGTCCCGGACAGGGGGCTTATCGGGGAGCTGTTTTTT
CDR3: CSVVPDRGLIGELFF

size: -
length: 14
J: TRBJ1-2
V: TRBV12-3/TRBV12-4
D: -
DNA: TGTGCCAGCAGTTTAGCCGACAGCGGCTATGGCTACACCTTC
CDR3: CASSLADSGYGYTF

size: few
length: 15
J: TRBJ1-5
V: TRBV7-2
D: -
DNA: TGTGCCAGCAGCCCCGGGACAATGATGAATCAGCCCCAGCATTTT
CDR3: CASSPGTMMNQPQHF

size: -
length: 12
J: TRBJ1-1
V: TRBV29-1
D: -
DNA: TGCAGCGTTGCCGGGGACTACACTGAAGCTTTCTTT
CDR3: CSVAGDYTEAFF

size: few
length: 14
J: TRBJ2-1
V: TRBV20-1
D: -
DNA: TGCAGTGCGCAGACGGTGGTGTCCTACAATGAGCAGTTCTTC
CDR3: CSAQTVVSYNEQFF

size: -
length: 15
J: TRBJ2-3
V: TRBV6-2/TRBV6-3
D: -
DNA: TGTGCCAGCAGTCTCCATAGTAGGGACACAGATACGCAGTATTTT
CDR3: CASSLHSRDTDTQYF

size: few
length: 19
J: TRBJ2-3
V: TRBV24-1
D: TRBD2
DNA: TGTGCCACCAGTGGAAGAGGGACTAGCTTTTTGAAGGGGGGAGATACGCAGTATTTT
CDR3: CATSGRGTSFLKGGDTQYF

size: -
length: 17
J: TRBJ2-7
V: TRBV29-1
D: TRBD1
DNA: TGCAGCGTTGAAGGGGAGGGACAGGGGATGGCGAGGAACGAGCAGTACTTC
CDR3: CSVEGEGQGMARNEQYF

size: few
length: 12
J: TRBJ1-1
V: TRBV29-1
D: -
DNA: TGCAGCGTTGATCCCAGGGACACTGAAGCTTTCTTT
CDR3: CSVDPRDTEAFF

size: -
length: 15
J: TRBJ2-3
V: TRBV20-1
D: -
DNA: TGCAGTGCTAATCCTTCTTGGGGGGGCACAGATACGCAGTATTTT
CDR3: CSANPSWGGTDTQYF

size: -
length: 13
J: TRBJ1-2
V: TRBV5-6
D: -
DNA: TGTGCCAGCAGCTTGTCGAGGGGTTCCGGCTACACCTTC
CDR3: CASSLSRGSGYTF

size: -
length: 12
J: TRBJ2-7
V: TRBV2
D: -
DNA: TGTGCCAGCTTATACGACAGCAACGAGCAGTACTTC
CDR3: CASLYDSNEQYF

size: -
length: 17
J: TRBJ2-3
V: TRBV4-2
D: -
DNA: TGTGCCAGCAGCCACCGACCGGGACCCGACCCCACAGATACGCAGTATTTT
CDR3: CASSHRPGPDPTDTQYF

size: many
length: 13
J: TRBJ1-2
V: TRBV29-1
D: -
DNA: TGCAGCGTGGAACAGGGATTAGGGTATGGCTACACCTTC
CDR3: CSVEQGLGYGYTF

size: many
length: 16
J: TRBJ1-6
V: TRBV19
D: -
DNA: TGTGCCAGTAGTATGGTTGCGGTCGGGTCTAATTCACCCCTCCACTTT
CDR3: CASSMVAVGSNSPLHF

size: -
length: 14
J: TRBJ1-5
V: TRBV12-3/TRBV12-4
D: -
DNA: TGTGCCAGCAGTTTATATGGTGAGAGTCAGCCCCAGCATTTT
CDR3: CASSLYGESQPQHF

size: few
length: 15
J: TRBJ2-1
V: TRBV9
D: TRBD1
DNA: TGTGCCAGCAGCGTAGAGGGACAGGGTTCGGATGAGCAGTTCTTC
CDR3: CASSVEGQGSDEQFF

size: few
length: 15
J: TRBJ2-6
V: TRBV12-3/TRBV12-4
D: TRBD1
DNA: TGTGCCAGCGGACAGGGTTCCTCTGGGGCCAACGTCCTGACTTTC
CDR3: CASGQGSSGANVLTF

size: few
length: 14
J: TRBJ2-1
V: TRBV7-2
D: TRBD1
DNA: TGTGCCAGCAGTTTACATGGGACAGGGTCTGAGCAGTTCTTC
CDR3: CASSLHGTGSEQFF

size: -
length: 14
J: TRBJ2-4
V: TRBV7-2
D: TRBD2
DNA: TGTGCCAGCAGCCCACTAGCGGGAGTAAACATTCAGTACTTC
CDR3: CASSPLAGVNIQYF

size: -
length: 16
J: TRBJ2-3
V: TRBV20-1
D: TRBD2
DNA: TGCAGTGCTAGTAATTTCGGGCGGGAGGACGGAGATACGCAGTATTTT
CDR3: CSASNFGREDGDTQYF

size: few
length: 13
J: TRBJ1-1
V: TRBV7-8
D: -
DNA: TGTGCCAGCAGCTTAGCGTTGGGTCATGAAGCTTTCTTT
CDR3: CASSLALGHEAFF

size: many
length: 15
J: TRBJ1-1
V: TRBV7-2
D: TRBD1
DNA: TGTGCCAGCAGCCTAACGGGGACAGAGAACACTGAAGCTTTCTTT
CDR3: CASSLTGTENTEAFF

size: -
length: 16
J: TRBJ2-2
V: TRBV20-1
D: -
DNA: TGCTGTGCTAGAAATCCCCTTCGGATAAGGACCGGGGAGCTGTTTTTT
CDR3: CCARNPLRIRTGELFF

size: few
length: 14
J: TRBJ1-1
V: TRBV12-3/TRBV12-4
D: -
DNA: TGTGCCAGCAGAACAGGGACGTCGTACACTGAAGCTTTCTTT
CDR3: CASRTGTSYTEAFF

size: -
length: 16
J: TRBJ2-1
V: TRBV2
D: -
DNA: TGTGCCAGCAGACGCCTACAGTTGACTTCCTACAATGAGCAGTTCTTC
CDR3: CASRRLQLTSYNEQFF

size: few
length: 15
J: TRBJ1-5
V: TRBV12-3/TRBV12-4
D: -
DNA: TGTGCCAGCAGTTTGTGGGGGGCTGGCAATCAGCCCCAGCATTTT
CDR3: CASSLWGAGNQPQHF

size: many
length: 14
J: TRBJ1-5
V: TRBV6-1
D: -
DNA: TGTGCCAGCTCACCGGGAGGGTCCAATCAGCCCCAGCATTTT
CDR3: CASSPGGSNQPQHF

size: few
length: 13
J: TRBJ1-5
V: TRBV20-1
D: -
DNA: TGCAGTGCTAGTTTTCATAGCAATCAGCCCCAGCATTTT
CDR3: CSASFHSNQPQHF

size: few
length: 11
J: TRBJ1-2
V: TRBV29-1
D: -
DNA: TGCAGCGTGGGCGAAGACCGCGTCTACACCTTC
CDR3: CSVGEDRVYTF

size: few
length: 17
J: TRBJ2-3
V: TRBV7-9
D: -
DNA: TGTGCCAGCAACCCGGTTCAGCGAACCCCTAGCACAGATACGCAGTATTTT
CDR3: CASNPVQRTPSTDTQYF

size: many
length: 13
J: TRBJ1-5
V: TRBV15
D: -
DNA: TGTGCCACCAGCAGAGACGGGGATCAGCCCCAGCATTTT
CDR3: CATSRDGDQPQHF

size: few
length: 15
J: TRBJ1-2
V: TRBV12-3/TRBV12-4
D: -
DNA: TGTGCCAGCAGTTTAGGGACAGTCTTGGCCGGTGGCTACACCTTC
CDR3: CASSLGTVLAGGYTF